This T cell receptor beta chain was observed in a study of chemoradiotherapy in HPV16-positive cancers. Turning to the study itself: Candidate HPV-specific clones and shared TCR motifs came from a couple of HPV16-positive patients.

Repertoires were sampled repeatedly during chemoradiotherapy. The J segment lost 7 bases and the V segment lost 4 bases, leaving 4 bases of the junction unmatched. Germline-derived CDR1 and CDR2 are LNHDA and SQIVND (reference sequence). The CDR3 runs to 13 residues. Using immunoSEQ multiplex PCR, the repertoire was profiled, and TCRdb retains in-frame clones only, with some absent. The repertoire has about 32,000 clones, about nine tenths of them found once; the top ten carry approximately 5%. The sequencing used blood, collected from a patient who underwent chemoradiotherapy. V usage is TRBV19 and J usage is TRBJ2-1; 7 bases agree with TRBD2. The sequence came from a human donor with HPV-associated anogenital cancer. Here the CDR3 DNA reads TGTGCCAGTAGTAAGACTAGCAGGAATGAGCAGTTCTTC. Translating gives CASSKTSRNEQFF.